These T cell receptor beta chains were read from a single sample in a study of T cell responses to AZD1222 COVID-19 vaccine. Using immunoSEQ multiplex PCR, the repertoire was profiled, and TCRdb retains in-frame clones only, with some absent. This sample has about 140,000 clones; 92% occur once, and the top ten carry 3% to 3.5%. The sample here was peripheral blood, taken on day 0 of AZD1222 vaccination. Every receptor here comes from an adult in good health. The CDR3 runs from the conserved cysteine through the conserved F or W. The D gene is left open where the match is weak. Clone size is shown for a subset of rows, as once, few, many or a class of expanded clone.

clone_size,v_call,d_call,j_call,cdr3_nt,cdr3_aa
-,TRBV15,-,TRBJ1-2,TGTGCCACCAGCAGAGAGTCGTGGGCCCCGTTGGGCTACACCTTC,CATSRESWAPLGYTF
-,TRBV28,-,TRBJ1-4,TGTGCCCAGCTATCTTCTACAACTAATGAAAAACTGTTTTTT,CAQLSSTTNEKLFF
-,TRBV2,-,TRBJ1-6,TGTGCCAGCAGGGCCTTACAGAGGAGGGTTAATTCACCCCTCCACTTT,CASRALQRRVNSPLHF
-,TRBV6-5,-,TRBJ1-2,TGTGCCAGCAGTAACGGGGGGGGCTACACCTTC,CASSNGGGYTF
-,TRBV6-5,-,TRBJ2-7,TGTGCCAGCAGTTACGGTGCCTACTACGAGCAGTACTTC,CASSYGAYYEQYF
-,TRBV18,-,TRBJ2-2,TGTGCCAGCTCACCACCTCGGCTGAACACCGGGGAGCTGTTTTTT,CASSPPRLNTGELFF
-,TRBV7-2,-,TRBJ2-1,TGTGCCAGCAGCTTAGGACTGATCGGCAATGAGCAGTTCTTC,CASSLGLIGNEQFF
-,TRBV6-2/TRBV6-3,TRBD2,TRBJ2-7,TGTGCCAGCACCCCGAACCTCGGGCTAGCGGACTACGAGCAGTACTTC,CASTPNLGLADYEQYF
-,TRBV29-1,-,TRBJ1-1,TGCAGCTATCTTAGGGAGGAAGCTTTCTTT,CSYLREEAFF
-,TRBV4-1,-,TRBJ1-1,TGCGCCAGCAGCCAAGGGCAGGGAGCGAACACTGAAGCTTTCTTT,CASSQGQGANTEAFF
-,TRBV7-8,-,TRBJ1-2,TGTGCCAGCAGCTTAATGCCGGGATCCTACACCTTC,CASSLMPGSYTF
-,TRBV11-1,-,TRBJ2-7,TGTGCCAGCAGCTTAGCCCCCGGGTCCTACGAGCAGTACTTC,CASSLAPGSYEQYF
-,TRBV6-1,-,TRBJ1-3,TGTGCCAGCAGTGAAGGGGGTGGTAGTGGAAACACCATATATTTT,CASSEGGGSGNTIYF
-,TRBV5-4,-,TRBJ1-2,TGTGCCAGCAGCTTCACGAGCTCGTCTAACTATGGCTACACCTTC,CASSFTSSSNYGYTF
-,TRBV30,-,TRBJ2-7,TGTGCCTGCAAACAGGGCTACAACTCCTACGAGCAGTACTTC,CACKQGYNSYEQYF
-,TRBV12-5,-,TRBJ1-1,TGTGCTAGTGGGACAGCGGGACTCATGAACACTGAAGCTTTCTTT,CASGTAGLMNTEAFF
-,TRBV7-3,-,TRBJ2-5,TGTGCCAGCAGCCCGGGGAACGGAGAGACCCAGTACTTC,CASSPGNGETQYF
-,TRBV15,TRBD2,TRBJ2-1,TGTGCCATCCAGCGGGAGGGTTCAAATGAGCAGTTCTTC,CAIQREGSNEQFF
-,TRBV27,TRBD1,TRBJ1-1,TGTGCCAGCAGTTTGGGAGGGGGCAACACTGAAGCTTTCTTT,CASSLGGGNTEAFF
-,TRBV30,TRBD2,TRBJ2-7,TGTGCCTGGAGTGTAGGACTAGCGGGAGACGGCGGGCAGTACTTC,CAWSVGLAGDGGQYF
-,TRBV19,TRBD2,TRBJ2-1,TGTGCCAGTAGTACCATACCCGGACTAGCGGGGAATGAGCAGTTCTTC,CASSTIPGLAGNEQFF
once,TRBV7-9,-,TRBJ1-3,TGTGCCAGCAGCCCATACTCAAACACCATATATTTT,CASSPYSNTIYF
-,TRBV4-2,TRBD2,TRBJ2-3,TGTGCCAGCAGCCAAGCTTCGCCTAGCGGGACAGATACGCAGTATTTT,CASSQASPSGTDTQYF
-,TRBV21-1,-,TRBJ1-4,TGTGCCAGATGCTACCGGGACAGAGCTAATGAAAAACTGTTTTTT,CARCYRDRANEKLFF
-,TRBV6-2/TRBV6-3,TRBD1,TRBJ1-4,TGTGCCAGCAGTCGGACAGGGCTTAATGAAAAACTGTTTTTT,CASSRTGLNEKLFF
-,TRBV7-3,TRBD2,TRBJ2-1,TGTGCCAGCAGCTTAGTTAGTCTTGGGACTAGCTACAATGAGCAGTTCTTC,CASSLVSLGTSYNEQFF
-,TRBV3-1/TRBV3-2,TRBD2,TRBJ2-3,TGTGCCAGCAGCCAAGAAGGACTAGCGGGAGGCGTTGGCACAGATACGCAGTATTTT,CASSQEGLAGGVGTDTQYF
-,TRBV27,-,TRBJ1-1,TGTGCCAGCACCCCTTCAAGGGCAGGCACTGAAGCTTTCTTT,CASTPSRAGTEAFF
-,TRBV15,TRBD2,TRBJ2-1,TGTGCCACCAGCAGAGATTCGGTCGTAGCGGGAGAGGGTAATGAGCAGTTCTTC,CATSRDSVVAGEGNEQFF
-,TRBV4-2,TRBD1,TRBJ1-2,TGTGCCAGCAGCCAAGAGATAGGTGGGCAGGGGGCAGACTATGGCTACACCTTC,CASSQEIGGQGADYGYTF
-,TRBV19,TRBD2,TRBJ2-2,TGTGCCAGTAGTATAGGGACTAGCGGGAGGTCTTTCCCCGGGGAGCTGTTTTTT,CASSIGTSGRSFPGELFF
-,TRBV27,-,TRBJ1-6,TGTGCCAGCAGTTTACCGGGCCGGCCTTCCCTCCACTTT,CASSLPGRPSLHF
-,TRBV10-1,TRBD2,TRBJ2-7,TGCGCCAGCAGCGGGAGGTCGTACGAGCAGTACTTC,CASSGRSYEQYF
-,TRBV5-1,-,TRBJ2-5,TGCGCCAGCAGCTTATATGGGGAATTTAGCGAGACCCAGTACTTC,CASSLYGEFSETQYF
-,TRBV19,-,TRBJ2-1,TGTGCCAGTAGTATAGTCTGGACTCTATACAATGAGCAGTTCTTC,CASSIVWTLYNEQFF
once,TRBV2,TRBD2,TRBJ2-2,TGTGCCAGCCGTCCTAGCGGGGCGGCCACCGGGGAGCTGTTTTTT,CASRPSGAATGELFF
-,TRBV6-5,TRBD1,TRBJ1-2,TGTGCCAGCAGTTGGGACAGGGGGCTTGGCTATGGCTACACCTTC,CASSWDRGLGYGYTF
-,TRBV7-9,TRBD1,TRBJ1-4,TGTGCCAGCAGCGCAACAAGACAGGGAGTGGAAAAACTGTTTTTT,CASSATRQGVEKLFF
-,TRBV13,-,TRBJ1-2,TGTGCCAGCGCCGGGGGCCCACAGAACTATGGCTACACCTTC,CASAGGPQNYGYTF
-,TRBV7-9,-,TRBJ2-7,TGTGCCAGCAGCTTGGTCAGAAACTACGAGCAGTACTTC,CASSLVRNYEQYF
-,TRBV6-5,-,TRBJ1-5,TGTGCCAGCGGCCCGACAGGTACGCGGGGGCCCCAGCATTTT,CASGPTGTRGPQHF
once,TRBV11-2,TRBD2,TRBJ2-7,TGTGCCAGCAGCACCATCCTAGCGGAGGAACTCTACGAGCAGTACTTC,CASSTILAEELYEQYF
once,TRBV7-2,TRBD2,TRBJ2-1,TGTGCCAGCAGCCTGTACCTAGCGGGATATAACTATGAGCAGTTCTTC,CASSLYLAGYNYEQFF
-,TRBV5-6,-,TRBJ2-5,TGTGCCAGCAGCTTGGCCGAAGGAGAGGCCCAGTACTTC,CASSLAEGEAQYF
-,TRBV28,-,TRBJ2-2,TGTGCCAGCAGAGACAGAGACTACGGGGAGCTGTTTTTT,CASRDRDYGELFF
-,TRBV2,TRBD2,TRBJ2-1,TGTGCCAGCAGGGGGACTAGCGGGAATACCTACAATGAGCAGTTCTTC,CASRGTSGNTYNEQFF
-,TRBV5-5,TRBD2,TRBJ2-7,TGTGCCAGCAGCCAATTCCTAGCGGGACCAATCTACGAGCAGTACTTC,CASSQFLAGPIYEQYF
-,TRBV10-3,TRBD1,TRBJ1-3,TGTGCCATCAGGGGGGGGGACAGCAAAACTGGAAACACCATATATTTT,CAIRGGDSKTGNTIYF
-,TRBV27,-,TRBJ2-4,TGTGCCAGCAGTTTATGGGGTTCTAACATTCAGTACTTC,CASSLWGSNIQYF